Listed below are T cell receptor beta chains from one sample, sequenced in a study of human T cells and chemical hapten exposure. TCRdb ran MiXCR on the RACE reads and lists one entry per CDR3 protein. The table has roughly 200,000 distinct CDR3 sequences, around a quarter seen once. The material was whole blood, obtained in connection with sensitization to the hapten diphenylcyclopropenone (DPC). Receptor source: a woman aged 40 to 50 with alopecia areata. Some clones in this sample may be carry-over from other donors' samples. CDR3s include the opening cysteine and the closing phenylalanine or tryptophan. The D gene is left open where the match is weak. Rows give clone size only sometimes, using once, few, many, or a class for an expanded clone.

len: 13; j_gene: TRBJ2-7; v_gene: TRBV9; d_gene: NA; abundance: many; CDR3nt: TGTGCCAGCAGCCCTGAGGCCTCCTACGAGCAGTACTTC; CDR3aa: CASSPEASYEQYF
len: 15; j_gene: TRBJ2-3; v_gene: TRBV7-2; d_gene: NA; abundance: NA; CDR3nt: TGTGCCAGCAGCATTAGCGTCCTTAGCACAGATACGCAGTATTTT; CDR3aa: CASSISVLSTDTQYF
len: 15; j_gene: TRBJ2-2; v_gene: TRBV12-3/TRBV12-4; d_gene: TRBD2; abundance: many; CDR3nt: TGTGCCAGCACTCGTAGCGGGGCGAACACCGGGGAGCTGTTTTTT; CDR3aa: CASTRSGANTGELFF
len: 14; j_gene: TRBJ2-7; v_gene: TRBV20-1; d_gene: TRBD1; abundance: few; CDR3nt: TGCAGTGCCCAAGGACAGGGTCGAGGCTACGAGCAGTACTTC; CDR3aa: CSAQGQGRGYEQYF
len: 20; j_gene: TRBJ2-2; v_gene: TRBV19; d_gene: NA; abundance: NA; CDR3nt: TGTGCCAGTAGAACGGACTACCCCCAACGTGGGGAGCCCAACACCGGGGAGCTGTTTTTT; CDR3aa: CASRTDYPQRGEPNTGELFF
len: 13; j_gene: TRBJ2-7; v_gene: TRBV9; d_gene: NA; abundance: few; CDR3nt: TGTGCCAGCAGCGCGTACAGGGGAGGGGAGCAGTACTTC; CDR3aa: CASSAYRGGEQYF
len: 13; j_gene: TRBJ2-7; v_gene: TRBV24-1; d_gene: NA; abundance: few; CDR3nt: TGTGCCACCAGTGATTCCCGAGGGGGCGAGCAGTACTTC; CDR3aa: CATSDSRGGEQYF
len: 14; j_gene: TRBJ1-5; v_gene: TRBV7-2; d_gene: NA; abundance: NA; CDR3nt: TGTGCCAGCAGCTTAGGAGGGATGAATCAGCCCCAGCATTTT; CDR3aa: CASSLGGMNQPQHF
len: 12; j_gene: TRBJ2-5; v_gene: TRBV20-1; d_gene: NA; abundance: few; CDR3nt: TGCAGTGCTAGAAGCCTCGGCGTGACCCAGTACTTC; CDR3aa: CSARSLGVTQYF
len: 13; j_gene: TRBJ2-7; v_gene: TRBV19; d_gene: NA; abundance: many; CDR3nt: TGTGCCAGTAGTATTCGATCGGGGGACGAGCAGTACTTC; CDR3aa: CASSIRSGDEQYF
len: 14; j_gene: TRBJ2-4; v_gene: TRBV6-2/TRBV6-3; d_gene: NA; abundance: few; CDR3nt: TGTGCCAGCGGGCAAGGGGTCCGGGGAAACATTCAGTACTTC; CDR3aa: CASGQGVRGNIQYF
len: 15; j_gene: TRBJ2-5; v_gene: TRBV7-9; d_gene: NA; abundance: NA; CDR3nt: TGTGCCAGCAGCTTACGTTCAAACTCCCTCGGGACCCAGTACTTC; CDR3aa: CASSLRSNSLGTQYF
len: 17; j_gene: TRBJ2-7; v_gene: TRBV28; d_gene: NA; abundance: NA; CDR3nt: TGTGCCAGCACCCCTCTAGGAGCAGGCCTAAATTACTACGAGCAGTACTTC; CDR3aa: CASTPLGAGLNYYEQYF
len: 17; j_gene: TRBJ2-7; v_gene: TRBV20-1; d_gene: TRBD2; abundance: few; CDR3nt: TGCAGTGCTAGAGCTAGGGGGACTAGCGGGAGCTCCTACGAGCAGTACTTC; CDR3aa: CSARARGTSGSSYEQYF
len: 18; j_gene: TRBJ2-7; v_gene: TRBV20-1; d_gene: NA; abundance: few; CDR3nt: TGCAGTGCTACCACCTGGGGCAACCCCCTTTCCAACCGCTACGAGCAGTACTTC; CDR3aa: CSATTWGNPLSNRYEQYF
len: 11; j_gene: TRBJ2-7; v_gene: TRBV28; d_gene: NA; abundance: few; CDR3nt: TGTGCCAGCAGTAACAGGGTCGAGCAGTACTTC; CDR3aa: CASSNRVEQYF
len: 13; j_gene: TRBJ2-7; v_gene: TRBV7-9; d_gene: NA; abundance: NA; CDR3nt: TGTGCCAGCAGCCCAGGGGCATTTTACGAGCAGTACTTC; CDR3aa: CASSPGAFYEQYF
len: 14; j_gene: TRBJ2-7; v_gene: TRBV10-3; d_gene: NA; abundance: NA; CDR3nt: TGTGCCATCAAGGCAGGCGTAAACTCCTACGAGCAGTACTTC; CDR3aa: CAIKAGVNSYEQYF
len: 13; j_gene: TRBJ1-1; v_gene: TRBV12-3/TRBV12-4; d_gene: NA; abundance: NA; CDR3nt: TGTGCCAGCAGTTTGGAGGTGGTCACTGAAGCTTTCTTT; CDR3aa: CASSLEVVTEAFF
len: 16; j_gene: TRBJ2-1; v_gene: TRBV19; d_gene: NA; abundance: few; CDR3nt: TGTGCCAGTAGTCAAACCGGGGCCCACTCCTACAATGAGCAGTTCTTC; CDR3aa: CASSQTGAHSYNEQFF
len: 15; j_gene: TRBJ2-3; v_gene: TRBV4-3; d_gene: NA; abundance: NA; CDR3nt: TGCGCCAGCAGCCAAGAACCCGCCAGCACAGATACGCAGTATTTT; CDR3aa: CASSQEPASTDTQYF
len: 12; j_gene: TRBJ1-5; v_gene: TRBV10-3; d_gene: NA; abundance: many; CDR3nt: TGTGCCATCAGTGATAGCAATCAGCCCCAGCATTTT; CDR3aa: CAISDSNQPQHF